This TCR beta chain was documented in a study of T-cell memory formation after mild COVID-19. Looking at the study overall: Largely donor-specific sequence clusters came from a couple of donors.

V trimming: 5 bases; J trimming: 2 bases; junction bases outside the gene matches: 5. The length of the CDR3 is 14 residues. Germline CDR1 MNHEY, CDR2 SMNVEV (reference sequence). This clonotype was observed a handful of times. Its antigen is still unknown. Study-wide results and caveats: Mainly in CM and EM were contracting CD4+ clones; CD8+ were in EMRA.

It was 5'RACE with constant-segment primers that produced the TCR alpha and TCR beta cDNA libraries, which carried sample barcodes and UMIs. A single record per CDR3 protein comes from TCRdb applying MiXCR to the 5' RACE reads. The sample has around 390,000 distinct CDR3 sequences, approximately 15% seen once. Input material: PBMCs or a T cell subset sorted from them (not recorded which). This receptor was taken from a man between 18 and 29 years old who had mild COVID-19 (a few samples of this study predate the infection). Cell type and time point are not known. The gene calls are TRBV27 and TRBJ2-7; TRBD1 matches 8 bases. The CDR3 DNA reads as TGTGCCAGCAGTGGATCGGGACAGGCCTACGAGCAGTACTTC. Translating gives CASSGSGQAYEQYF.